This T cell receptor (beta chain) was retrieved from a study of vaccination and CD4 T cells after COVID-19. Trimming cost V 3 bases and J 4 bases, with 10 bases left between them. The CDR3 is 14 residues long. CDR1 and CDR2 from the germline V gene are LGHNA and YNFKEQ. Sequenced with the Oncomine TCR Beta short-read assay was DNA taken from cultured CD4+ T cells. MiXCR, run by TCRdb on the PCR reads, gives a single entry per CDR3 protein. Altogether about 21,000 distinct CDR3 sequences are present, about 56% being singletons, with the ten largest covering roughly a tenth. Treatment in this sample: approximately 11-day PBMC culture with coronavirus spike peptide pools or control peptides (ViraFEST assay). This clonotype has more than one count but fewer than ten. Antigen: not known.

The clonotype comes from a human donor who had recovered from COVID-19. Sequenced input: CD4+ T cells from blood, cultured in vitro. V usage is TRBV4-2 and J usage is TRBJ2-1, with D possibly matching TRBD2 (5 bases). CDR3 region: CASSQRVRYNEQFF. Here the CDR3 DNA reads TGTGCCAGCAGCCAGAGGGTGAGGTACAATGAGCAGTTCTTC.